The 14 T cell receptor beta chains below come from one sample, sequenced in a study of T-cell reconstitution after alpha-beta-depleted transplantation in children. Library preparation (for TCRbeta) was performed with unique molecular identifiers. From the PCR reads, TCRdb called clonotypes with MiXCR, one entry per CDR3 protein. In the table there are roughly 280,000 distinct CDR3 sequences, under 14% of which are singletons. The specimen comprised peripheral blood, sampled 180 days after TCRalphabeta/CD19-depleted stem cell transplant. The receptors originated from a male patient between 2 and 10 years old who had a stem cell transplant for chronic granulomatous disease, so the T cells may come from the graft donor.

This clonotype came up many times. The genes are TRBV5-5 and TRBJ2-3, with no clear D. The germline V and J ends were trimmed by 4 bases and 1 base, with 7 bases remaining between them. The CDR3 is 13 residues long. Germline CDR1 is SGHKS and CDR2 is YYEKEE (reference sequence). CDR3 amino acids: CASSTWGTDTQYF. CDR3 DNA: TGTGCCAGCAGCACCTGGGGCACAGATACGCAGTATTTT.

This clonotype was counted many times. The genes are TRBV20-1 and TRBJ1-3; D is unresolved. The V and J ends lost 6 bases and 7 bases respectively, with 13 bases between them. Germline V gives CDR1 DFQATT, CDR2 SNEGSKA (reference sequence). This CDR3 region has 12 residues. CDR3 nucleotide sequence: TGCAGTGCCAGACACTTGGGGAACACCATATATTTT. Protein product: CSARHLGNTIYF.

This clonotype came up many times. The V gene is TRBV7-3, the J gene TRBJ2-3; D might be TRBD1 (6 bases). The CDR3 sequence is 15 residues long. Germline CDR1 and CDR2: SGHTA and FQGTGA. V was cut by 2 bases and J by 4 bases, with 13 bases left in between. CDR3 DNA: TGTGCCAGCAGCTTAGGTCCTGGGGGCGCAGATACGCAGTATTTT. Translation gives CASSLGPGGADTQYF.

This clonotype occurred many times. The chain joins TRBV12-3 or TRBV12-4 to TRBJ2-3; D unclear. The CDR3 runs to 13 residues. V was clipped by 1 base and J by 3 bases, with 5 bases between them. This CDR3 reads CASSLDSTDTQYF. Here the CDR3 DNA reads TGTGCCAGCAGTTTAGACAGTACAGATACGCAGTATTTT.

Many counts were recorded for this clonotype. The rearrangement joins TRBV29-1 to TRBJ1-1; D not resolved. Germline lookup yields CDR1 SQVTM and CDR2 ANQGSEA. The CDR3 has 13 amino acids. V was pared by 2 bases and J by 1 base, with 8 bases between. Here the CDR3 reads CSVELTENTEAFF. The CDR3 DNA reads TGCAGCGTTGAACTCACAGAGAACACTGAAGCTTTCTTT.

This clonotype was detected many times. The rearrangement uses TRBV6-6 and TRBJ1-1; D is uncertain. The germline V and J ends were trimmed by 10 bases and 3 bases, with 15 bases remaining between them. In germline, CDR1 is MNHNY, CDR2 SVGAGI (reference sequence). There are 13 residues in the CDR3. This CDR3 reads CATSRDGDTEAFF. CDR3 sequence (DNA): TGTGCCACCAGCCGTGATGGCGACACTGAAGCTTTCTTT.

This clonotype was seen ten or more times. In DNA, the CDR3 is TGTGCCAGCAGTTTCGTGACGGGGGAGACCCAGTACTTC. It translates to CASSFVTGETQYF. This chain uses TRBV12-3 or TRBV12-4 with TRBJ2-5; the D gene is possibly TRBD2 (5 bases). V was pared by 3 bases and J by 5 bases, with 10 bases between. The CDR3 totals 13 residues.

Comment on this clonotype: It may be a read error: a sequence one base away is much more abundant. The chain joins TRBV4-3 to TRBJ2-7; no firm D call. Germline values: CDR1 LGHNA, CDR2 YSLEER. This CDR3 has 13 amino acids. V shed 3 bases and J shed 3 bases, with 9 bases lying between them. The CDR3, as DNA: TGCGCCAGCAGCCAGGGCGCAAACTACGAGCAGTACTTC. It translates to CASSQGANYEQYF.

This clonotype was recorded at least ten times. The gene calls are TRBV20-1 and TRBJ2-1, with 9 bases aligning to TRBD1. This CDR3 is built from 13 residues. V shed 7 bases and J 7 bases; nucleotides not matched to a gene: 8. The germline V gene has CDR1 DFQATT and CDR2 SNEGSKA (reference sequence). The DNA for the CDR3 is TGCAGTGGACAGGGGGGAGGGGGGAATGAGCAGTTCTTC. This codes for CSGQGGGGNEQFF.

This clonotype occurred many times. This chain links TRBV18 with TRBJ1-3; 9 bases are a match to TRBD1. This CDR3 comprises 19 residues. The V gene end was trimmed by 4 bases and the J gene end by 0 bases; junction bases not matched to a gene: 13. Germline CDR1 is KGHSH and CDR2 is LQKENI. CDR3 residues: CASSQLFRDRAASGNTIYF. DNA for the CDR3: TGTGCCAGCTCACAGCTATTCCGGGACAGGGCAGCCTCTGGAAACACCATATATTTT.

At least ten counts were recorded for this clonotype. V and J are TRBV12-3 or TRBV12-4 and TRBJ1-6; 10 nucleotides align to TRBD1. J gave up 9 bases and V 4 bases, and 3 bases lay outside the gene matches. The CDR3 is 14 residues long. The CDR3 bases are TGTGCCAGCAGTTGGGACAGGGGCGGTTCACCCCTCCACTTT. Amino acid sequence: CASSWDRGGSPLHF.

This clonotype was observed many times. The gene calls are TRBV20-1 and TRBJ2-2; 10 bases match TRBD1. Germline V gene sequence: CDR1 DFQATT, CDR2 SNEGSKA (reference sequence). The junction had 8 bases not matched to a gene; V was cut back by 0 bases and J by 7 bases. This CDR3 has 16 residues. The CDR3 spells CSARDGQGVYRGELFF. CDR3 nucleotides: TGCAGTGCTAGAGACGGACAGGGGGTCTATCGCGGGGAGCTGTTTTTT.

This rearrangement joins TRBV6-5 to TRBJ2-3; D unclear. V lost 5 bases to trimming and J lost 0 bases, with 15 bases between them. Germline CDR1 reads MNHEY; CDR2 reads SVGAGI. The CDR3 has 16 residues. The CDR3 DNA is TGTGCCAGCAGTCGCCGACAAATTACTAGCACAGATACGCAGTATTTT. Translated: CASSRRQITSTDTQYF.

This clonotype was seen a single time. A much larger clone lies a single base off, so this may be a read error. The chain employs TRBV27 and TRBJ2-7; possibly TRBD1 for D (6 bases). Germline values: CDR1 MNHEY, CDR2 SMNVEV (reference sequence). CDR3 length equals 14 residues. CDR3 sequence: CACSLGDNSYEQYF. In DNA, the CDR3 is TGTGCCTGCAGTTTAGGGGACAACTCCTACGAGCAGTACTTC.